This entry is about one TCR beta chain. No antigen is known for it. The data were taken from a study of post-analysis software for immune sequencing data. Study information: Disease courses included relapsing-remitting, secondary progressive and progressive-relapsing multiple sclerosis.

Study-level results: Analysis by F measure revealed that same-batch samples clustered strongly together. About 5 TRBV segments occurring more often in patients than controls included TRBV5-6, TRBV5-1 and TRBV20-1. Significantly lower normalized Chao1 diversity was found in patients with multiple sclerosis relative to controls.

Unique molecular identifiers had been added to the TCR beta cDNA libraries. TCRdb analysed the PCR reads with MiXCR anew, one entry per CDR3 protein. The table records roughly 580,000 distinct CDR3 sequences, about 44% of them present only once. V was pared by 1 base and J by 7 bases, with 6 bases of the junction left unmatched. CDR3 length equals 16 residues. Germline-derived CDR1 and CDR2 are MGHRA and YSYEKL. Sequencing was carried out using blood. This sequence joins TRBV4-1 and TRBJ2-1; TRBD1 agrees at 11 bases. This clonotype originated in a girl aged 5-17 years with multiple sclerosis. As DNA, the CDR3 is TGCGCCAGCAGCCAAGCGTCGGGACAGGGGGAGAATGAGCAGTTCTTC. Translation: CASSQASGQGENEQFF.